Listed below are T cell receptor beta chains from one sample, sequenced in a study of T-cell memory formation after mild COVID-19. TCRdb fed the 5' RACE reads into MiXCR, producing one record per CDR3 protein. Of fewer than 350,000 distinct CDR3 sequences in the sample, about a sixth were seen once. Sample: PBMCs or a T cell subset sorted from them (not recorded which). These receptors were collected from a man between 18 and 29 years old who had mild COVID-19 (a few samples of this study predate the infection). Cell type and time point are not known. CDR3s include the opening cysteine and the closing phenylalanine or tryptophan. D genes are given only for firm matches. Clone size is not always given. Where it is, it says once, few, many or a class for expanded clones.

D gene	V gene	clone size	J gene	CDR3 DNA	CDR3 protein
NA	TRBV7-2	NA	TRBJ1-2	TGTGCCAGCAGCTTAGGCGGATACTATGGCTACACCTTC	CASSLGGYYGYTF
NA	TRBV6-2/TRBV6-3	NA	TRBJ1-1	TGTGCCAGCAGTCCGGGACGGCACACTGAAGCTTTCTTT	CASSPGRHTEAFF
NA	TRBV19	NA	TRBJ2-1	TGTGCCAGTAGTATTGGGCTCGGGCCCTGGGATGAGCAGTTCTTC	CASSIGLGPWDEQFF
TRBD1	TRBV7-9	NA	TRBJ2-7	TGTGCCAGCAGCTCCCGGACAGGGGGCGACGAGCAGTACTTC	CASSSRTGGDEQYF
NA	TRBV4-2	many	TRBJ2-7	TGTGCCAGCAGCCAAGATTTGGATTTCTACGAGCAGTACTTC	CASSQDLDFYEQYF
TRBD1	TRBV4-3	NA	TRBJ2-2	TGCGCCAGCAGCCAACCGGGACAGCCGAACACCGGGGAGCTGTTTTTT	CASSQPGQPNTGELFF
TRBD2	TRBV10-2	many	TRBJ2-1	TGCGCCAGCCGACTAGCGTACAATGAGCAGTTCTTC	CASRLAYNEQFF
TRBD2	TRBV7-2	few	TRBJ2-7	TGTGCCAGCAGCACAAGGGGACTAGCGGCGGGGGAGCAGTACTTC	CASSTRGLAAGEQYF
TRBD1	TRBV12-5	NA	TRBJ2-7	TGTGCTAGTGGTTTGGGGGGACAGGGAGCCGAGCAGTACTTC	CASGLGGQGAEQYF
NA	TRBV6-1	NA	TRBJ2-5	TGTGCCAGCAGTGGGTTCGGGGACTTATCGAGGGAGACCCAGTACTTC	CASSGFGDLSRETQYF
TRBD2	TRBV5-1	NA	TRBJ2-3	TGCGCCAGCAGCGATAGCGGGGGGGCCTTGACGCAGTATTTT	CASSDSGGALTQYF
NA	TRBV6-5	NA	TRBJ1-2	TGTGCCAGAAGTTACGCGGGCGGCTATGGCTACACCTTC	CARSYAGGYGYTF
NA	TRBV6-1	NA	TRBJ1-4	TGTGCCAGCAGTGATTCGAGGGGAGTAAAGGAAAAACTGTTTTTT	CASSDSRGVKEKLFF
NA	TRBV11-2	many	TRBJ2-7	TGTGCCAGCAGCTTAGCGGGGGAATGGGAGCAGTACTTC	CASSLAGEWEQYF
NA	TRBV25-1	NA	TRBJ2-6	TGTGCCAGCAGCCCCACCGGGGCCAACGTCCTGACTTTC	CASSPTGANVLTF
NA	TRBV7-9	few	TRBJ2-1	TGTGCCAGCAGCGCCCCGGTAAGCGCAAATGAGCAGTTCTTC	CASSAPVSANEQFF
NA	TRBV7-3	few	TRBJ1-2	TGTGCCAGCAGCTTGACAGGAGATGGCTACACCTTC	CASSLTGDGYTF
TRBD1	TRBV7-9	NA	TRBJ1-2	TGTGCCAGCAGCCTACCGGATGGACAGGTTTATGGCTACACCTTC	CASSLPDGQVYGYTF
TRBD1	TRBV20-1	few	TRBJ2-7	TGCAGTGCTAGTCCCGGACAGGGGCTTTCCTACGAGCAGTACTTC	CSASPGQGLSYEQYF
TRBD1	TRBV12-3/TRBV12-4	few	TRBJ2-1	TGTGCCAGCACCGCCGGGACAGGGAACAATGAGCAGTTCTTC	CASTAGTGNNEQFF
NA	TRBV30	NA	TRBJ1-1	TGTGCCTGGAGTGTACAGGGAAACACTGAAGCTTTCTTT	CAWSVQGNTEAFF
NA	TRBV7-6	few	TRBJ2-3	TGTGCCAGCAGCTTAGATGTTTCCACAGATACGCAGTATTTT	CASSLDVSTDTQYF
TRBD2	TRBV10-3	NA	TRBJ2-5	TGTGCCATCAGTGTTGTAAGCGGGGGGGCCCCAGAGACCCAGTACTTC	CAISVVSGGAPETQYF
NA	TRBV6-2/TRBV6-3	few	TRBJ2-4	TGTGCCAGCGACTTACGTGGACAGTCCACGGACATTCAGTACTTC	CASDLRGQSTDIQYF
NA	TRBV7-2	few	TRBJ1-6	TGTGCCAGCAGCTTAGGCGCCAGGACGAATTCACCCCTCCACTTT	CASSLGARTNSPLHF
NA	TRBV7-9	few	TRBJ1-1	TGTGCCAGCAGCTTATTTGCAGGAAGCGGCACTGAAGCTTTCTTT	CASSLFAGSGTEAFF
TRBD2	TRBV7-3	NA	TRBJ2-3	TGTGCCAGCAGCCCGGGGGGGTTCGGAGGCACAGATACGCAGTATTTT	CASSPGGFGGTDTQYF
NA	TRBV2	many	TRBJ2-1	TGTGCCAGCAGTGTCCTAGCTATTTATGAGCAGTTCTTC	CASSVLAIYEQFF
NA	TRBV4-1	few	TRBJ2-1	TGCGCCAGCAGCCACCCGGTGGTAGCGGCCTACAATGAGCAGTTCTTC	CASSHPVVAAYNEQFF
NA	TRBV5-5	few	TRBJ1-6	TGTGCCAGCAGCTTGGAAGTCCCCGCTGGGGAACTCCACTTT	CASSLEVPAGELHF
NA	TRBV5-5	NA	TRBJ2-5	TGTGCCAGCAGCCGTAGTGGGGCAGCTCAAGAGACCCAGTACTTC	CASSRSGAAQETQYF
NA	TRBV3-1	many	TRBJ2-5	TGTGCCAGCAGCCCAGGACAAGGGCACCAAGAGACCCAGTACTTC	CASSPGQGHQETQYF
NA	TRBV4-3	NA	TRBJ1-5	TGCGCCAGCAGCCGCCACATAGAACAGCCCCAGCATTTT	CASSRHIEQPQHF
NA	TRBV3-1	NA	TRBJ2-3	TGTGCCAGCAGCCCATACAGCAGTCTTAGCACAGATACGCAGTATTTT	CASSPYSSLSTDTQYF
TRBD2	TRBV9	many	TRBJ2-1	TGTGCCAGCAGCCTGACTAGCGGTGATTACAATGAGCAGTTCTTC	CASSLTSGDYNEQFF
NA	TRBV12-3/TRBV12-4	few	TRBJ2-5	TGTGCCAGCAGTTTCTATACCGGGGAAGAGACCCAGTACTTC	CASSFYTGEETQYF
NA	TRBV29-1	few	TRBJ2-2	TGCAGCGTTTTCGGCACGAACACCGGGGAGCTGTTTTTT	CSVFGTNTGELFF
NA	TRBV7-6	few	TRBJ1-2	TGTGCCAGCAGCTTGCGATTTAGTGGCTACACCTTC	CASSLRFSGYTF
NA	TRBV27	few	TRBJ1-2	TGTGCCAGCAGCCTCCCTCCCCCGACGTATGGCTACACCTTC	CASSLPPPTYGYTF
NA	TRBV24-1	NA	TRBJ2-1	TGTGCCACCAGTGGCCCCTCGAACTTC	CATSGPSNF
NA	TRBV11-2	NA	TRBJ2-1	TGTGCCAGCAGCCAACTGAGGGTACGCCTCCATGAGCAGTTCTTC	CASSQLRVRLHEQFF
NA	TRBV20-1	NA	TRBJ2-7	TGCAGTGCTAGAGATCATCAGGGTGCTGGGTACGAGCAGTACTTC	CSARDHQGAGYEQYF
TRBD2	TRBV27	few	TRBJ2-7	TGTGCCAGCAGTTCCCGTGATAGCGGGTCTCCCTACGAGCAGTACTTC	CASSSRDSGSPYEQYF
NA	TRBV7-3	few	TRBJ2-3	TGTGCCAGCAGCCCTTGGGGGGCAGATACGCAGTATTTT	CASSPWGADTQYF
NA	TRBV5-1	few	TRBJ2-1	TGCGCCAGCAGGCCGACAGAGTACAATGAGCAGTTCTTC	CASRPTEYNEQFF
TRBD2	TRBV3-1	NA	TRBJ2-2	TGTGCCAGCAGCCCTAGGACTAGGGGCACCGGGGAGCTGTTTTTT	CASSPRTRGTGELFF
TRBD2	TRBV29-1	NA	TRBJ2-1	TGCAGCGTTGGTCGGGGGGGGCCATACAATGAGCAGTTCTTC	CSVGRGGPYNEQFF
NA	TRBV7-2	few	TRBJ2-3	TGTGCCAGCAGCTTATACGGGCCCACAGATACGCAGTATTTT	CASSLYGPTDTQYF
TRBD1	TRBV20-1	few	TRBJ2-3	TGCAGTGCTAAGAACCGGGACAGAAACACAGATACGCAGTATTTT	CSAKNRDRNTDTQYF
NA	TRBV5-1	NA	TRBJ1-2	TGCGCCAGCAGCGAGGAACGACAGTCGTATGGCTACACCTTC	CASSEERQSYGYTF
TRBD1	TRBV9	many	TRBJ2-5	TGTGCCAGCAGCGAGCGCCTGGGCAGGGGGCCTATCGAGACCCAGTACTTC	CASSERLGRGPIETQYF
TRBD2	TRBV12-3/TRBV12-4	few	TRBJ2-5	TGTGCCAGCAGCTCGGGACTAGCGCGGCTGGAGACCCAGTACTTC	CASSSGLARLETQYF
NA	TRBV6-2/TRBV6-3	few	TRBJ2-2	TGTGCCAGCAGTTATCAGGGCTACGCGAACACCGGGGAGCTGTTTTTT	CASSYQGYANTGELFF
NA	TRBV20-1	NA	TRBJ2-5	TGCAGTGCTAGAGGGGACAACAAAGAGACCCAGTACTTC	CSARGDNKETQYF
NA	TRBV27	few	TRBJ2-7	TGTGCCAGCAGTTTCGCGTCAGCACTCACCTACGAGCAGTACTTC	CASSFASALTYEQYF
NA	TRBV6-5	few	TRBJ1-4	TGTGCCAGCAGAGGGACGGCAACTAATGAAAAACTGTTTTTT	CASRGTATNEKLFF
TRBD1	TRBV4-3	NA	TRBJ1-1	TGCGCCAGCAGGGGGACAGGAGGGTCTGAAGCTTTCTTT	CASRGTGGSEAFF
TRBD1	TRBV20-1	NA	TRBJ1-5	TGCAGTGCTAGAGTGGACAGGGACCACAATCAGCCCCAGCATTTT	CSARVDRDHNQPQHF
NA	TRBV6-5	few	TRBJ1-1	TGTGCCAGCAGGCCACGTAGGACGGTGAACACTGAAGCTTTCTTT	CASRPRRTVNTEAFF
TRBD2	TRBV3-1	few	TRBJ2-7	TGTGCCAGCAGCCAGGGCGGCCTAGCGGGGGGGAAGTCCTACGAGCAGTACTTC	CASSQGGLAGGKSYEQYF